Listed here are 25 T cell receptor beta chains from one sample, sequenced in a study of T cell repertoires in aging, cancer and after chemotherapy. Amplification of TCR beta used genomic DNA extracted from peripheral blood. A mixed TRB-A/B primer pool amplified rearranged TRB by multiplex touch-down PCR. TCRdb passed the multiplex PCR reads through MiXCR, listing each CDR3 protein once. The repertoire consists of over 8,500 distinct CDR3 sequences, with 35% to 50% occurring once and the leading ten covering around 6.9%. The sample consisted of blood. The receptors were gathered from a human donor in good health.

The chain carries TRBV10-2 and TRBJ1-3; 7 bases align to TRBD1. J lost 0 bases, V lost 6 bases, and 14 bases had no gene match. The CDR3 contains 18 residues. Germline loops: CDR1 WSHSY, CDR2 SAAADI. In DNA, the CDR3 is TGCGCCAGCAGACCGGGACAGTGGGATTCCAGCTCTGGAAACACCATATATTTT. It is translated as CASRPGQWDSSSGNTIYF.

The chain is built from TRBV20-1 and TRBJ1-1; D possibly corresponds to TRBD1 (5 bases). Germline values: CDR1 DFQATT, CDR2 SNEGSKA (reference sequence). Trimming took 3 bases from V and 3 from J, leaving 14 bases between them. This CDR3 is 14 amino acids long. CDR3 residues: CSASQGGRDTEAFF. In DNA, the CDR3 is TGCAGTGCTAGTCAGGGAGGGAGGGACACTGAAGCTTTCTTT.

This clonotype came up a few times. CDR3 sequence: CASSFLRGYEQYF. As DNA, the CDR3 is TGTGCCAGCAGTTTTCTGCGGGGCTACGAGCAGTACTTC. V and J are TRBV27 and TRBJ2-7; D is perhaps TRBD2 (6 bases). This CDR3 is built from 13 residues. The V end was cut by 3 bases, the J end by 3 bases, with 9 bases between. Germline V gene data show CDR1 as MNHEY and CDR2 as SMNVEV (reference sequence).

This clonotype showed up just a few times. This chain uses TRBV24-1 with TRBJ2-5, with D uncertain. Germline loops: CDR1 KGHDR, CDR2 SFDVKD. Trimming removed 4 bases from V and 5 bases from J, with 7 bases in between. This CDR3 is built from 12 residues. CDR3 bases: TGTGCCACCAGTGACTCGGTGGAGACCCAGTACTTC. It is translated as CATSDSVETQYF.

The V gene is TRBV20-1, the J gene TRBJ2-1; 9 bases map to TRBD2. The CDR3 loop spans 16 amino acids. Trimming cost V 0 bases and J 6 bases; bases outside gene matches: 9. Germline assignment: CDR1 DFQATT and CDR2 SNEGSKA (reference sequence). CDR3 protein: CSARESLAGSGNEQFF. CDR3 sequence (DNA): TGCAGTGCTAGAGAGTCTCTAGCGGGGAGTGGCAATGAGCAGTTCTTC.

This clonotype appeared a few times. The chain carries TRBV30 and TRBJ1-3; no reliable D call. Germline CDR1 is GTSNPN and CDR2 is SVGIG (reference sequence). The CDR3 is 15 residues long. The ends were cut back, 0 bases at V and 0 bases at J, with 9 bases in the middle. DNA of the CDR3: TGTGCCTGGAGTGTATCCTCAGTCTCTGGAAACACCATATATTTT. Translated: CAWSVSSVSGNTIYF.

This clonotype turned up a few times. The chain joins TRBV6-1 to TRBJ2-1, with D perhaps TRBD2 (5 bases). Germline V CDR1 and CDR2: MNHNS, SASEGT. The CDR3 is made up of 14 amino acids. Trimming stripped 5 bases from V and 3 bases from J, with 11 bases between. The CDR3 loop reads CASSSEGGYNEQFF. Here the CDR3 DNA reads TGTGCCAGCAGTTCCGAGGGCGGCTACAATGAGCAGTTCTTC.

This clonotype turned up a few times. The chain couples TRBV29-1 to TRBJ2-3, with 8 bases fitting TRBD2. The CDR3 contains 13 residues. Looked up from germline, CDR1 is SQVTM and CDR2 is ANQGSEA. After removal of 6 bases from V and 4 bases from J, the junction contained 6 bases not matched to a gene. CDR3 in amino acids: CSVILTSADTQYF. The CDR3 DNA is TGCAGCGTCATACTGACTAGCGCAGATACGCAGTATTTT.

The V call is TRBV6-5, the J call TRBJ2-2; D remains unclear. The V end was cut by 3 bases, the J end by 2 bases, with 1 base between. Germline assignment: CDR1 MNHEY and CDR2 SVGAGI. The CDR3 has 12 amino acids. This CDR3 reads CASSYNTGELFF. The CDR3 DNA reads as TGTGCCAGCAGTTATAACACCGGGGAGCTGTTTTTT.

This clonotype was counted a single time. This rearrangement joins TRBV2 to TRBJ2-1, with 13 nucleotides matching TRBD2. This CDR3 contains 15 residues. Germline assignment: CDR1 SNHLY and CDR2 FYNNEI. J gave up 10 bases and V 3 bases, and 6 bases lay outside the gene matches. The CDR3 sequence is CASSDRRTSGGEQFF. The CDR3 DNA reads TGTGCCAGCAGTGATCGCAGGACTAGCGGGGGAGAGCAGTTCTTC.

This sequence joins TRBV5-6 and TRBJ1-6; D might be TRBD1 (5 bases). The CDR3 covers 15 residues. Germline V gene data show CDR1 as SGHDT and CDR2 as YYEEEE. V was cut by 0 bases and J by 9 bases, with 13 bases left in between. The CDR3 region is CASSLVTRVSSPLHF. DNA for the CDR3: TGTGCCAGCAGCTTGGTGACCAGGGTCAGTTCACCCCTCCACTTT.

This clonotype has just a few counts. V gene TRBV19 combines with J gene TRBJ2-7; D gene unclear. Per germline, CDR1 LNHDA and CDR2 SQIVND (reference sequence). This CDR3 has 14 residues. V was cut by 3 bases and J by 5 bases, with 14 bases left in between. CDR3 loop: CASSIEPRSHEQYF. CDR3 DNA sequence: TGTGCCAGTAGTATTGAGCCTAGGTCCCACGAGCAGTACTTC.

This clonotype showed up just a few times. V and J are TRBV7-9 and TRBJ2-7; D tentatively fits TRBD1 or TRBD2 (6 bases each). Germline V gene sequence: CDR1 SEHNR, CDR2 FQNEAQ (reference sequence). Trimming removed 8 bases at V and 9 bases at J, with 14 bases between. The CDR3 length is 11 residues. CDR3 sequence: CASSREGGQYF. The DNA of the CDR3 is TGTGCCAGCTCTAGAGAGGGGGGGCAGTACTTC.

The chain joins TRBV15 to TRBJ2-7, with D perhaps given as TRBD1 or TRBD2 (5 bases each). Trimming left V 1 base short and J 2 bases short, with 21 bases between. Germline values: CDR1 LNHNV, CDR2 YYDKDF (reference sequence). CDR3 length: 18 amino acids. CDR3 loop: CATSRAETGRFLTYEQYF. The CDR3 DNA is TGTGCCACCAGCAGAGCAGAAACGGGACGGTTCCTGACCTACGAGCAGTACTTC.

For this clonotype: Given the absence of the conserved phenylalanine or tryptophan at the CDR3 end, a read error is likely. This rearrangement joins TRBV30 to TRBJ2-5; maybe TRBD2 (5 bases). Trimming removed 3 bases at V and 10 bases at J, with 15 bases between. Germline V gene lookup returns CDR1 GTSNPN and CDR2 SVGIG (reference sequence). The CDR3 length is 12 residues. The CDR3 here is CAWRETLGSQYY. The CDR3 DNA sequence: TGTGCCTGGAGAGAAACGCTAGGGAGCCAGTACTAC.

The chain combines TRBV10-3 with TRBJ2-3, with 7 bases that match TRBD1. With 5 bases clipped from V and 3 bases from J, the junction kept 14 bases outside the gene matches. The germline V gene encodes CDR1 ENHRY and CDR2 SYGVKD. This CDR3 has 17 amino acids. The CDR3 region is CAISPTSLTGRTDTQYF. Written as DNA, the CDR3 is TGTGCCATCAGTCCGACTTCGTTGACAGGGCGAACAGATACGCAGTATTTT.

The DNA of the CDR3 is TGTGCCAGCAGCGGGACAGGTTATAATCAGCCCCAGCATTTT. It is translated as CASSGTGYNQPQHF. The chain is built from TRBV5-6 and TRBJ1-5; 8 bases are shared with TRBD1. This CDR3 comprises 14 residues. Germline CDR1 reads SGHDT; CDR2 reads YYEEEE. The ends lost 4 bases at V and 4 bases at J; junction bases unmatched: 4.

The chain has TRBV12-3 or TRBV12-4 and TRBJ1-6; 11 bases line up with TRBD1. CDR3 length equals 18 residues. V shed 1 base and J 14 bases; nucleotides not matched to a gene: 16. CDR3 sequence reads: CASSLGTGGATPFGTLHF. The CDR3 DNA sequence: TGTGCCAGCAGTTTAGGGACAGGGGGCGCAACCCCATTTGGGACCCTCCACTTT.

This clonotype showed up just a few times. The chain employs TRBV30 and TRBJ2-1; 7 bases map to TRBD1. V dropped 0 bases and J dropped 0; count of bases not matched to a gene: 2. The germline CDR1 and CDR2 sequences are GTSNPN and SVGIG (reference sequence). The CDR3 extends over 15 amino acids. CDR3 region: CAWSVRQGSYNEQFF. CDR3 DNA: TGTGCCTGGAGTGTACGACAGGGCTCCTACAATGAGCAGTTCTTC.

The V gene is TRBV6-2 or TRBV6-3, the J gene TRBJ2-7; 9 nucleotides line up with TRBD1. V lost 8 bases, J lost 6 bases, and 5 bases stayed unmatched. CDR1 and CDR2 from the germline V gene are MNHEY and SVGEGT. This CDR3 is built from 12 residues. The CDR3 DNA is TGTGCCAGCGGGACAGGGATCGGCGAGCAGTACTTC. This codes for CASGTGIGEQYF.

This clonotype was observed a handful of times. The CDR3: CASSLEPDGAYEQYF. For the CDR3, the DNA is TGTGCCAGCAGTTTAGAACCCGACGGAGCCTACGAGCAGTACTTC. The V and J genes are TRBV12-3 or TRBV12-4 and TRBJ2-7; D unclear. V lost 1 base, J lost 2 bases, and 12 bases lay in between. There are 15 residues in the CDR3.

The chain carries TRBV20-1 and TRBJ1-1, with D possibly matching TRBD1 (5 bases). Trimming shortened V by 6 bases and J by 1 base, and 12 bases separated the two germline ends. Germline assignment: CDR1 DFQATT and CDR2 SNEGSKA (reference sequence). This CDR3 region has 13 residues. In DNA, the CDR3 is TGCAGTGCCCCACTCCAGGGGAACACTGAAGCTTTCTTT. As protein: CSAPLQGNTEAFF.

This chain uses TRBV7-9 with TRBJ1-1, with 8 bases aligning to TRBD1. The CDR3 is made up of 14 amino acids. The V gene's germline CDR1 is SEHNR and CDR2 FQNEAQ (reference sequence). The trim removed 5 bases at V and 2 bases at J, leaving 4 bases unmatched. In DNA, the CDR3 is TGTGCCAGCAGCACTGGACAGGGTAACACTGAAGCTTTCTTT. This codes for CASSTGQGNTEAFF. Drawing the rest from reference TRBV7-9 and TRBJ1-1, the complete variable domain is DTGVSQNPRHKITKRGQNVTFRCDPISEHNRLYWYRQTLGQGPEFLTYFQNEAQLEKSRLLSDRFSAERPKGSFSTLEIQRTEQGDSAMYLCASSTGQGNTEAFFGQGTRLTVV.

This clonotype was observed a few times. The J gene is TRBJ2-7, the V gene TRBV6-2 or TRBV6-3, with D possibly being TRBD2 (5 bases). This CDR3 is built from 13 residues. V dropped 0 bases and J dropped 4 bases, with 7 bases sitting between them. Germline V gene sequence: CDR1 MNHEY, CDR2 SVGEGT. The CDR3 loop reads CASSYSAVYEQYF. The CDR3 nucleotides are TGTGCCAGCAGTTACTCAGCGGTGTACGAGCAGTACTTC.

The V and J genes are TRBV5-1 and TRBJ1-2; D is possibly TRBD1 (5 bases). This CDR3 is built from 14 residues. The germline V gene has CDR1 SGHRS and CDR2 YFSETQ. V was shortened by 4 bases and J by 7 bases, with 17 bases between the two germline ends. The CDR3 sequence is CASSLEKGRGGYTF. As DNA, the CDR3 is TGCGCCAGCAGCCTGGAGAAGGGGCGCGGTGGCTACACCTTC.